This T cell receptor beta chain was captured in a study of T cell responses to AZD1222 COVID-19 vaccine. Whole-study results and caveats: Clonal diversity was possibly underestimated; the donors were predominantly white British and more often female. Only after the peak T cell response were repertoires sampled. Two AZD1222 administrations were followed by greater Spike-specific TCR breadth and depth.

About this clone itself: Its antigen is unidentified.

TCRdb keeps only in-frame clones here, not all; method: immunoSEQ multiplex PCR. The sample consists of about 170,000 clones, around nine tenths of them appearing once. V was trimmed by 4 bases and J by 3 bases, leaving 13 bases between them. The CDR3 has 14 amino acids. In germline, CDR1 is LNHDA, CDR2 SQIVND (reference sequence). The material was peripheral blood, obtained 28 days after the second AZD1222 dose. The TCR sequence derives from an adult who received the AZD1222 COVID-19 vaccine. V is TRBV19 and J is TRBJ2-7; D perhaps matches TRBD1 (6 bases). CDR3 loop: CASSRSPRGYEQYF. CDR3 in DNA: TGTGCCAGTAGTAGGTCCCCCAGGGGCTACGAGCAGTACTTC.